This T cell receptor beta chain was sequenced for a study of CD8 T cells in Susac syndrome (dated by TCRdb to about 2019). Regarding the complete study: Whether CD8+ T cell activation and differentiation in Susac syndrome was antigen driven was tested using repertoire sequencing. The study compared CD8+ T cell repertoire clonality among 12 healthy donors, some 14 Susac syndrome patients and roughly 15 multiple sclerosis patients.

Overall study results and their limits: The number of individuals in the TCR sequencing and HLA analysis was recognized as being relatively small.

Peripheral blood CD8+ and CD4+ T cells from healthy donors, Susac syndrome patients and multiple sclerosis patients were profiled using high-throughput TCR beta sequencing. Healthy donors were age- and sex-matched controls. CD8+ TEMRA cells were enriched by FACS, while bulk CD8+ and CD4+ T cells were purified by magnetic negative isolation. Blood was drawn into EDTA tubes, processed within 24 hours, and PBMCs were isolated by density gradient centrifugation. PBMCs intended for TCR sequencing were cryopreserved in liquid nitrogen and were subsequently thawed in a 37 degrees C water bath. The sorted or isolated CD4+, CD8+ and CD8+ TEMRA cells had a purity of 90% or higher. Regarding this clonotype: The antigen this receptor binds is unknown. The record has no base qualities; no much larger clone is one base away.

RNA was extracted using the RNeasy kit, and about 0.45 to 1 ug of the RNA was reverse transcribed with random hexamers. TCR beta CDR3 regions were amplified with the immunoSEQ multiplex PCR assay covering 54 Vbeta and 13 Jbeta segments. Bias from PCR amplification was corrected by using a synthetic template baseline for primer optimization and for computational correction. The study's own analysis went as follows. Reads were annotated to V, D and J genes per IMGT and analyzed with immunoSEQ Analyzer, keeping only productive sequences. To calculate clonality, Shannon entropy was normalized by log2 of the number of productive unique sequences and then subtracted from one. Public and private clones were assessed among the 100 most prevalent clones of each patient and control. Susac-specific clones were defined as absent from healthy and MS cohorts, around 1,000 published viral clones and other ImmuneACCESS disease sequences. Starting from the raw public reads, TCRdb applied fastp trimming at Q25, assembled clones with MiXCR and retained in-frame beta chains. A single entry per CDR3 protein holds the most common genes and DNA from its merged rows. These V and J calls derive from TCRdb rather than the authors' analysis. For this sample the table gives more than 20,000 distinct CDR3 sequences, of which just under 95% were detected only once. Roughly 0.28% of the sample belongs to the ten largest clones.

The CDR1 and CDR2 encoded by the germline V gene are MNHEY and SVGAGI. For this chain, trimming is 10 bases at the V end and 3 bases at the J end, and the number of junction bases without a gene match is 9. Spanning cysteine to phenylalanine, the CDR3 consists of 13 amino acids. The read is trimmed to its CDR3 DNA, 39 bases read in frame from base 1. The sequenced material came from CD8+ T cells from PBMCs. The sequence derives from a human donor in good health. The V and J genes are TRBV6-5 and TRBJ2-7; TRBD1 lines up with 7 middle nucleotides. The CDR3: CATQMTGSYEQYF. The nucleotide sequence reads TGTGCCACCCAAATGACAGGGAGCTACGAGCAGTACTTC.